The 18 T cell receptor beta chains below all came from one sample that was sequenced in a study of cytomegalovirus exposure and HLA in healthy donors. Generated by immunoSEQ multiplex PCR, the TCRdb table keeps only in-frame clones and is missing some. In the table there are 140,000 to 150,000 clones, approximately 94% of which are singletons. The sample comprised PBMCs. These receptor sequences come from a man aged 18 to 30 in good health and CMV-seropositive.

The chain couples TRBV18 to TRBJ2-7; perhaps TRBD1 as D (6 bases). The V gene's germline CDR1 is KGHSH and CDR2 LQKENI. This CDR3 is 16 amino acids long. V was cut by 2 bases and J by 0 bases, with 14 bases left in between. The CDR3, as DNA: TGTGCCAGCTCACCATTCACAGGGTCGAGCTCCTACGAGCAGTACTTC. Translating it yields CASSPFTGSSSYEQYF.

This chain uses TRBV7-3 with TRBJ2-3, with 7 bases that match TRBD1. With 5 bases clipped from V and 1 base from J, the junction kept 6 bases outside the gene matches. Germline V lookup: CDR1 SGHTA, CDR2 FQGTGA. This CDR3 has 15 amino acids. As DNA, the CDR3 is TGTGCCAGCAGCCCACAGGGGTCTGGCACAGATACGCAGTATTTT. It codes for CASSPQGSGTDTQYF. The whole variable domain, filled in from reference TRBV7-3 and TRBJ2-3, reads GAGVSQTPSNKVTEKGKYVELRCDPISGHTALYWYRQSLGQGPEFLIYFQGTGAADDSGLPNDRFFAVRPEGSVSTLKIQRTERGDSAVYLCASSPQGSGTDTQYFGPGTRLTVL.

The V call is TRBV5-1, the J call TRBJ2-7; a possible D gene is TRBD2 (5 bases). This CDR3 spans 15 amino acids. Germline V lookup: CDR1 SGHRS, CDR2 YFSETQ. V was cut by 0 bases and J by 7 bases, with 17 bases left in between. The CDR3 loop is CASSLAQLVDREQYF. The CDR3 DNA reads as TGCGCCAGCAGCTTGGCCCAACTAGTCGATCGGGAGCAGTACTTC.

The V and J genes are TRBV19 and TRBJ1-2; 7 nucleotides agree with TRBD1. V lost 4 bases, J lost 2 bases, and 4 bases stayed unmatched. The CDR3 spans 14 residues. Germline V CDR1 and CDR2: LNHDA, SQIVND (reference sequence). In nucleotides, the CDR3 is TGTGCCAGTAGTACCCGACAGGGCAACTATGGCTACACCTTC. This encodes CASSTRQGNYGYTF.

The chain joins TRBV7-9 to TRBJ2-5; D is ambiguous. Trimming took off 2 bases at V and 5 bases at J, with 9 bases between the two ends. CDR3 length: 13 amino acids. Looked up from germline, CDR1 is SEHNR and CDR2 is FQNEAQ (reference sequence). This CDR3 is CASSLHAAETQYF. The CDR3 DNA reads as TGTGCCAGCAGCTTACATGCAGCGGAGACCCAGTACTTC.

This rearrangement joins TRBV7-6 to TRBJ1-2, with D unclear. Trimming took off 3 bases at V and 5 bases at J, with 16 bases between the two ends. The CDR3 length is 15 residues. CDR1 SGHVS and CDR2 FNYEAQ come from the germline V gene. The CDR3 region is CASSFPPSGIYGYTF. For the CDR3, the DNA is TGTGCCAGCAGCTTTCCTCCCAGCGGCATATATGGCTACACCTTC.

This sequence joins TRBV27 and TRBJ2-1; 8 bases match TRBD2. The CDR3 length is 15 residues. Germline V gene sequence: CDR1 MNHEY, CDR2 SMNVEV (reference sequence). The V and J ends lost 3 bases and 4 bases, in that order; junction bases with no gene match: 5. The CDR3, as DNA: TGTGCCAGCAGTTTTAGGACTAGCAGATACAATGAGCAGTTCTTC. Encoded protein: CASSFRTSRYNEQFF.

The chain links TRBV4-2 to TRBJ2-2, with D possibly TRBD2 on 7 matching bases. This CDR3 spans 14 amino acids. Germline CDR1 is LGHNA and CDR2 is YNFKEQ. V was pared by 3 bases and J by 5 bases, with 10 bases between. The CDR3 DNA sequence: TGTGCCAGCAGCCACGCGGGGGCGACCGGGGAGCTGTTTTTT. This encodes CASSHAGATGELFF.

The gene calls are TRBV18 and TRBJ2-3; D possibly corresponds to TRBD1 (6 bases). The CDR3 loop spans 14 amino acids. In germline, CDR1 is KGHSH, CDR2 LQKENI. Trimming stripped 0 bases from V and 4 bases from J, with 8 bases between. CDR3 region: CASSPPGAADTQYF. DNA for the CDR3: TGTGCCAGCTCACCACCGGGGGCGGCAGATACGCAGTATTTT.

The V and J genes are TRBV7-9 and TRBJ2-7; D may be TRBD2 (5 bases). Trimming took off 5 bases at V and 3 bases at J, with 14 bases between the two ends. Per the germline V gene, CDR1 is SEHNR and CDR2 is FQNEAQ (reference sequence). The CDR3 has 14 amino acids. The CDR3 loop is CASSRGSGIYEQYF. CDR3 coding DNA: TGTGCCAGCAGCCGAGGATCGGGAATCTACGAGCAGTACTTC.

CDR3: CASSRLLTGGMGYTF. CDR3 DNA: TGTGCCAGCAGCCGTTTATTGACCGGGGGGATGGGCTACACCTTC. The rearrangement joins TRBV7-8 to TRBJ1-2, with a weak D call TRBD1 (5 bases). The CDR3 is 15 residues long. Trimming left V 5 bases short and J 8 bases short, with 21 bases between. Looked up from germline, CDR1 is SGHVS and CDR2 is FQNEAQ.

The chain has TRBV11-2 and TRBJ2-1, with D possibly TRBD2 on 6 matching bases. This CDR3 is 14 amino acids long. Trimming stripped 4 bases from V and 6 bases from J, with 13 bases between. The V gene's germline CDR1 is SGHAT and CDR2 FQNNGV. The CDR3 is CASSYRDSPNEQFF. As DNA, the CDR3 is TGTGCCAGCAGCTACCGGGACTCACCCAATGAGCAGTTCTTC.

This clone is a singleton in its sample. V and J are TRBV6-1 and TRBJ1-1; no reliable D call. Germline lookup yields CDR1 MNHNS and CDR2 SASEGT. This CDR3 is built from 15 residues. V was shortened by 10 bases and J by 0 bases, with 18 bases between the two germline ends. In DNA form, the CDR3 reads TGTGCCACCCTTCGTGGCGGAATCCTGAACACTGAAGCTTTCTTT. Translating gives CATLRGGILNTEAFF.

V is TRBV7-2 and J is TRBJ1-3, with D possibly matching TRBD1 (6 bases). The ends were cut back, 5 bases at V and 1 base at J, with 9 bases in the middle. Germline assignment: CDR1 SGHTA and CDR2 FQGNSA. This CDR3 is built from 14 residues. The CDR3 DNA follows: TGTGCCAGCAGCCCCAGGGGATCTGGAAACACCATATATTTT. Encoded protein: CASSPRGSGNTIYF. Full variable domain (outside the CDR3, taken from reference TRBV7-2 and TRBJ1-3): GAGVSQSPSNKVTEKGKDVELRCDPISGHTALYWYRQSLGQGLEFLIYFQGNSAPDKSGLPSDRFSAERTGGSVSTLTIQRTQQEDSAVYLCASSPRGSGNTIYFGEGSWLTVV.

The rearrangement uses TRBV27 and TRBJ1-1; D unclear. Germline V gene data show CDR1 as MNHEY and CDR2 as SMNVEV (reference sequence). The CDR3 runs to 14 residues. V lost 2 bases to trimming and J lost 2 bases, with 9 bases between them. In nucleotides, the CDR3 is TGTGCCAGCAGTTTAAGCAGGACTAACACTGAAGCTTTCTTT. Its protein is CASSLSRTNTEAFF.

This clone was counted a single time. The V call is TRBV28, the J call TRBJ2-1, with D perhaps matching TRBD2 (5 bases). The germline V gene encodes CDR1 MDHEN and CDR2 SYDVKM. Deletions cut 1 base from V and 5 bases from J, with 9 bases between. The CDR3 contains 14 residues. The CDR3: CASSLSAGNNEQFF. CDR3 DNA: TGTGCCAGCAGTTTATCGGCCGGGAACAATGAGCAGTTCTTC. Filled out from reference TRBV28 and TRBJ2-1, the complete variable domain reads DVKVTQSSRYLVKRTGEKVFLECVQDMDHENMFWYRQDPGLGLRLIYFSYDVKMKEKGDIPEGYSVSREKKERFSLILESASTNQTSMYLCASSLSAGNNEQFFGPGTRLTVL.

The J gene is TRBJ1-6, the V gene TRBV6-1; TRBD1 aligns across 9 bases. This CDR3 has 15 amino acids. V trimming: 8 bases; J trimming: 11 bases; junction bases outside the gene matches: 13. The germline V gene has CDR1 MNHNS and CDR2 SASEGT. CDR3 sequence: CASDWAGTGRPPLHF. DNA for the CDR3: TGTGCCAGCGATTGGGCCGGGACAGGGCGACCACCCCTCCACTTT.

The rearrangement uses TRBV5-1 and TRBJ2-1, with 7 bases fitting TRBD1. The trim removed 0 bases at V and 1 base at J, leaving 1 base unmatched. The CDR3 covers 15 residues. CDR1 and CDR2 (germline): SGHRS, YFSETQ. CDR3 coding DNA: TGCGCCAGCAGCTTGGGGGACAGATCCTACAATGAGCAGTTCTTC. Residues: CASSLGDRSYNEQFF.